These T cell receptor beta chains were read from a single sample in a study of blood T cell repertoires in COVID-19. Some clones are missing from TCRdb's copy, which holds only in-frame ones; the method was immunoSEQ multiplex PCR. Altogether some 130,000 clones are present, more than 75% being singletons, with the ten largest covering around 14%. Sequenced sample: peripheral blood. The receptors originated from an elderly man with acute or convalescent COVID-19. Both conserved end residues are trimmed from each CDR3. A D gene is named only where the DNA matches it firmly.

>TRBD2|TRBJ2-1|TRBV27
ASSLKPGLAGSQEQF
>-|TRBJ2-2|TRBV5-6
ASSLGPGELF
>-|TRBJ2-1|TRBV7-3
ASSPSVLNEQF
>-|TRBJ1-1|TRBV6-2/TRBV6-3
ASSPNNREAF
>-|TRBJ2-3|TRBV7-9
ASSPGVSYTDTQY
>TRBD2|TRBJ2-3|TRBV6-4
ASSASWSGGSDTQY
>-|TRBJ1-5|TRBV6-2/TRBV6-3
ASSTGFQPQH
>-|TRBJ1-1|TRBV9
ASSVGLANTEAF
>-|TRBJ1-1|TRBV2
ASSVVRLEAF
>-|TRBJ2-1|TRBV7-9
ASSGAVYFSYNEQF
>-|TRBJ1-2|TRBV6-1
ASSETGVNYGYT
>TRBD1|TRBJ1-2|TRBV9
ASSVALRGHGYT
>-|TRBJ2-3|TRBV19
ASSIERATDTQY
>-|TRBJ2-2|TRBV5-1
ASSLGGFAGELF
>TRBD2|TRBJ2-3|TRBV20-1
SASILAGVTDTQY
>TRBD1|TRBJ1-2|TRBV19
ASTRGQGYLYGYT
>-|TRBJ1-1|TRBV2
ASRATGNTEAF
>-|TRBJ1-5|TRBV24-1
ATTDGNQPQH